Below, one T cell receptor (beta chain) is given with its context. The data derive from a study of blood T cell repertoires in COVID-19. Study-wide background: Samples came from the United States, Italy and Spain, spanning acute and convalescent COVID-19. Sources were T cells, B-cell-depleted T cells, or PBMCs; the material itself was cDNA or gDNA.

Per the original methods: Amplification of reference gene primers was used by the study to estimate nucleated cell counts. Produced via immunoSEQ multiplex PCR; TCRdb's table is partial and in-frame only. That table furnishes V, J and clone size, whereas the DNA furnished D and trimming. The top ten hold about 50% of the sample, which has just under 65,000 clones, about three quarters seen once. Sequencing was carried out using peripheral blood. The receptor was isolated from a woman at least 80 years old with acute or convalescent COVID-19.

CDR3 in amino acids: CASSLVPSGTSGYEQYF. CDR3 sequence (DNA): TGTGCCAGCAGCTTAGTGCCCTCCGGGACTAGCGGTTACGAGCAGTACTTC. V gene TRBV7-8 combines with J gene TRBJ2-7, with 11 bases matching TRBD2. Germline CDR1 is SGHVS and CDR2 is FQNEAQ. This CDR3 is 17 amino acids long. V shed 1 base and J 4 bases; nucleotides not matched to a gene: 9.